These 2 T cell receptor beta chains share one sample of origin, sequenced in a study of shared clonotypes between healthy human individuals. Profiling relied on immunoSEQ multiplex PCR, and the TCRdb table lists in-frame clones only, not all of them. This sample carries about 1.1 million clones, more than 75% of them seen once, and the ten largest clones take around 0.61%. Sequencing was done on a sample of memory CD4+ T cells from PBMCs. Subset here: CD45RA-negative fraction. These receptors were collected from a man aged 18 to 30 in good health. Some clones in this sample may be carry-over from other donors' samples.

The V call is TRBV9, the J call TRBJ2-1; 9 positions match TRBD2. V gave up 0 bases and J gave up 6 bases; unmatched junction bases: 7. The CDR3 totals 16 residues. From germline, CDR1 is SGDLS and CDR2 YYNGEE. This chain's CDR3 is CASSVGRGTSPNEQFF. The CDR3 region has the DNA TGTGCCAGCAGCGTAGGTAGGGGGACTAGCCCCAATGAGCAGTTCTTC.

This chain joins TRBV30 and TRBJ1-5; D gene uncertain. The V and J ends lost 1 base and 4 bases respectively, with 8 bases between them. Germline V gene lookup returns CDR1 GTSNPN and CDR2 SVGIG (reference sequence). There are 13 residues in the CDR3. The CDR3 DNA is TGTGCCTGGAGTGAAAGACGAAATCAGCCCCAGCATTTT. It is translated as CAWSERRNQPQHF.